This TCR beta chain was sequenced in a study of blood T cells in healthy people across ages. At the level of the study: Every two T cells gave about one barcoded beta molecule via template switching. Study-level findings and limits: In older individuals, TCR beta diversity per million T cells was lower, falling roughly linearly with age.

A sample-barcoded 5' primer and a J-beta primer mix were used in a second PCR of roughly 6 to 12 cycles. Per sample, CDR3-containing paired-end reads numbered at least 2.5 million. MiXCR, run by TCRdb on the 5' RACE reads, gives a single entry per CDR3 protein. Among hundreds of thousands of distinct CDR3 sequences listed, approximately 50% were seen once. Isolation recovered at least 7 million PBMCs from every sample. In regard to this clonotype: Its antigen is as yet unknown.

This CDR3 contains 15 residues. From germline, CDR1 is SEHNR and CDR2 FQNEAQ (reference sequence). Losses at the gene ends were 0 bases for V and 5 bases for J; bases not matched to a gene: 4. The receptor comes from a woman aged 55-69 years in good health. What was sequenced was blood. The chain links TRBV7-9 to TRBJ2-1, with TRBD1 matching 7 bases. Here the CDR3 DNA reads TGTGCCAGCAGCTTAGCGACAGGGACAAACAATGAGCAGTTCTTC. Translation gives CASSLATGTNNEQFF.